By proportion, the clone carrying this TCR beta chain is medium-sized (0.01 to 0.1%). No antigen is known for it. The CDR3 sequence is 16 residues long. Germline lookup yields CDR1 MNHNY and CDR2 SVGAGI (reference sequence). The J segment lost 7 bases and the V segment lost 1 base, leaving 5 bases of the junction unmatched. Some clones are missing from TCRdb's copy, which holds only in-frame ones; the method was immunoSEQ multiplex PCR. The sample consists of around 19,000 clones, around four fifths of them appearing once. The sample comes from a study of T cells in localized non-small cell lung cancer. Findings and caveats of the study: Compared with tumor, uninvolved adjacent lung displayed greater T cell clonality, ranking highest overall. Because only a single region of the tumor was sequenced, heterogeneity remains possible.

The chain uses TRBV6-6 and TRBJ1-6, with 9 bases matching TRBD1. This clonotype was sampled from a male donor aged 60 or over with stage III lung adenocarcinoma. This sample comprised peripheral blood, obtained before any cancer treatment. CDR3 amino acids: CASSYLRTGDNSPLHF. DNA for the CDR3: TGTGCCAGCAGTTACTTGAGGACAGGGGACAATTCACCCCTCCACTTT.